The subject of this entry is one T cell receptor (beta chain). What it binds is not known. Looked up from germline, CDR1 is SGHRS and CDR2 is YFSETQ. The CDR3 is 16 residues long. V lost 5 bases and J 1 base, leaving 18 bases between the germline ends. The data were taken from a study of cytomegalovirus exposure and HLA in healthy donors. Findings and caveats of the study: Later work found most CMV-associated TCR beta chains apparently HLA-restricted.

Use of 60 Vbeta and 13 Jbeta primers characterized the PCR. Produced via immunoSEQ multiplex PCR; TCRdb's table is partial and in-frame only. Its clone listing holds approximately 42,000 clones. The V call is TRBV5-1, the J call TRBJ1-1, with TRBD1 as a possible D gene (6 bases). Sequences were obtained from PBMCs. The clonotype originates from a male donor in good health and CMV-seronegative. The CDR3 sequence: CASSMTPGHKNTEAFF. In nucleotides, the CDR3 is TGCGCCAGCAGTATGACCCCGGGACACAAGAACACTGAAGCTTTCTTT. Together with reference TRBV5-1 and TRBJ1-1, the CDR3 gives the full variable domain: KAGVTQTPRYLIKTRGQQVTLSCSPISGHRSVSWYQQTPGQGLQFLFEYFSETQRNKGNFPGRFSGRQFSNSRSEMNVSTLELGDSALYLCASSMTPGHKNTEAFFGQGTRLTVV.